The 5 T cell receptor beta chains reported below all come from one sample, sequenced in a study of blood T cell repertoires in COVID-19. Assay used: immunoSEQ multiplex PCR; TCRdb lists only in-frame clones, some missing. The table includes fewer than 250,000 clones, around 80% detected once. The sequencing input was peripheral blood. Every receptor here comes from a woman in her sixties with COVID-19, enrolled during active disease.

This rearrangement joins TRBV27 to TRBJ2-7, with 7 nucleotides matching TRBD2. The CDR3 covers 15 residues. V shed 0 bases and J 0 bases; nucleotides not matched to a gene: 2. Germline V gene sequence: CDR1 MNHEY, CDR2 SMNVEV (reference sequence). CDR3: CASSLSGGISYEQYF. CDR3 in DNA: TGTGCCAGCAGTTTATCGGGGGGGATCTCCTACGAGCAGTACTTC.

The table lists this clone with a few counts. The chain is built from TRBV6-2 or TRBV6-3 and TRBJ1-4; D unresolved. Germline-derived CDR1 and CDR2 are MNHEY and SVGEGT. V was trimmed by 0 bases and J by 8 bases, leaving 22 bases between them. The CDR3 is 18 residues long. The CDR3 reads CASSYSASRIEVKEKLFF. In nucleotides, the CDR3 is TGTGCCAGCAGTTACTCAGCCTCTCGGATTGAGGTGAAGGAAAAACTGTTTTTT.

In its sample, this clone was seen a few times. The rearrangement uses TRBV28 and TRBJ1-5, with D perhaps TRBD1 (5 bases). Germline CDR1 and CDR2: MDHEN and SYDVKM. The CDR3 runs 14 residues. Trimming removed 2 bases at V and 6 bases at J, with 11 bases between. This chain's CDR3 is CASSLALQGQPQHF. The CDR3 region has the DNA TGTGCCAGCAGTTTAGCCCTGCAGGGTCAGCCCCAGCATTTT.

This CDR3 is CASSPPFGEKLFF. In nucleotides, the CDR3 is TGCGCCAGCAGCCCACCGTTCGGTGAAAAACTGTTTTTT. V usage is TRBV4-3 and J usage is TRBJ1-4, with D hard to call. CDR1 and CDR2 from the germline V gene are LGHNA and YSLEER. The CDR3 is 13 residues long. V dropped 4 bases and J dropped 7 bases, with 10 bases sitting between them.

The V gene is TRBV7-6, the J gene TRBJ1-4; 7 nucleotides line up with TRBD1. The germline gives CDR1 SGHVS, CDR2 FNYEAQ. Trimming took 2 bases from V and 2 from J; bases not matched to a gene: 2. The CDR3 length is 15 residues. CDR3 residues: CASSLSGQTNEKLFF. As DNA, the CDR3 is TGTGCCAGCAGCTTATCGGGACAGACTAATGAAAAACTGTTTTTT. The full variable domain, completed using reference TRBV7-6 and TRBJ1-4, is GAGVSQSPRYKVTKRGQDVALRCDPISGHVSLYWYRQALGQGPEFLTYFNYEAQQDKSGLPNDRFSAERPEGSISTLTIQRTEQRDSAMYRCASSLSGQTNEKLFFGSGTQLSVL.